The 17 T cell receptor beta chains in this list originate from one sample, sequenced in a study of cytomegalovirus exposure and HLA in healthy donors. The study ran its PCR with 60 Vbeta and 13 Jbeta primers. Assay: immunoSEQ multiplex PCR; the TCRdb copy retains only in-frame clones and omits some. The sample lists 150,000 or so clones; approximately 82% were seen once. Sequencing was performed on PBMCs. These TCRs come from a middle-aged man in good health and CMV-seropositive.

The chain joins TRBV5-1 to TRBJ1-4; D gene ambiguous. The CDR3 has 12 residues. Trimming took 7 bases from V and 4 from J, leaving 8 bases between them. Germline CDR1 and CDR2: SGHRS and YFSETQ. CDR3 residues: CASAGYNEKLFF. The CDR3 DNA reads as TGCGCCAGCGCCGGGTATAATGAAAAACTGTTTTTT.

J is TRBJ2-7 and V is TRBV5-1, with D possibly matching TRBD1 (5 bases). In germline, CDR1 is SGHRS, CDR2 YFSETQ. This CDR3 is 14 amino acids long. V lost 0 bases to trimming and J lost 6 bases, with 13 bases between them. Here the CDR3 reads CASSLEGPGGEQYV. The CDR3 nucleotides read TGCGCCAGCAGCTTGGAGGGGCCAGGCGGCGAGCAGTACGTC.

DNA for the CDR3: TGTGCCAGCAGAACCGACACTGGGGCCAACGTCCTGACTTTC. This encodes CASRTDTGANVLTF. J is TRBJ2-6 and V is TRBV27; D is unresolved. Germline values: CDR1 MNHEY, CDR2 SMNVEV (reference sequence). Deletions cut 6 bases from V and 2 bases from J, with 8 bases between. The CDR3 loop spans 14 amino acids.

The rearrangement joins TRBV18 to TRBJ1-5, with D perhaps TRBD1 (6 bases). The V end was cut by 6 bases, the J end by 0 bases, with 12 bases between. The CDR3 contains 15 residues. Germline-derived CDR1 and CDR2 are KGHSH and LQKENI. The CDR3 DNA reads as TGTGCCAGCTCTCACGGACAGCATAGCAATCAGCCCCAGCATTTT. Translation: CASSHGQHSNQPQHF.

This clone has more than one count but fewer than ten. The V call is TRBV9, the J call TRBJ2-3; 8 nucleotides line up with TRBD2. J gave up 2 bases and V 0 bases, and 5 bases lay outside the gene matches. CDR1 is SGDLS, CDR2 YYNGEE, per germline. This CDR3 is 16 amino acids long. The chain's CDR3 is CASSVVAGRFTDTQYF. In nucleotides, the CDR3 is TGTGCCAGCAGCGTAGTAGCGGGACGATTCACAGATACGCAGTATTTT.

The gene calls are TRBV19 and TRBJ2-6; 10 nucleotides align to TRBD2. The germline CDR1 and CDR2 sequences are LNHDA and SQIVND (reference sequence). This CDR3 has 18 amino acids. The trim removed 3 bases at V and 0 bases at J, leaving 5 bases unmatched. The DNA for the CDR3 is TGTGCCAGTAGTATGGAACTAGCGGGATACTCTGGGGCCAACGTCCTGACTTTC. As protein: CASSMELAGYSGANVLTF.

This clone was seen a handful of times. The genes are TRBV19 and TRBJ1-3; 10 nucleotides agree with TRBD1. Germline lookup yields CDR1 LNHDA and CDR2 SQIVND (reference sequence). This CDR3 is 18 amino acids long. Trimming took 4 bases from V and 3 from J; bases not matched to a gene: 12. The CDR3 DNA sequence: TGTGCCAGTAGTACTAGGACAGGGGGAACTCGGATTGGAAACACCATATATTTT. Amino acids: CASSTRTGGTRIGNTIYF.

The J gene is TRBJ1-2, the V gene TRBV16, with 7 nucleotides matching TRBD1. The CDR3 is 15 amino acids. From germline, CDR1 is KGHSY and CDR2 FQNENV. V lost 4 bases, J lost 2 bases, and 7 bases stayed unmatched. Here the CDR3 reads CASSPPGQLNYGYTF. The CDR3 nucleotides are TGTGCCAGCAGCCCTCCGGGACAGCTAAACTATGGCTACACCTTC.

The J gene is TRBJ2-3, the V gene TRBV19; maybe TRBD2 (6 bases). In germline, CDR1 is LNHDA, CDR2 SQIVND (reference sequence). The CDR3 is 17 residues long. The V end lost 3 bases, the J end lost 2 bases, and 18 bases lay between the germline ends. The CDR3 region has the DNA TGTGCCAGTAGTATCGCACCGTGGAGGGCTGACACAGATACGCAGTATTTT. Translated: CASSIAPWRADTDTQYF.

The rearrangement uses TRBV7-3 and TRBJ2-2; D gene ambiguous. Trimming stripped 5 bases from V and 6 bases from J, with 7 bases between. The V gene's germline CDR1 is SGHTA and CDR2 FQGTGA. The CDR3 has 12 amino acids. The CDR3 is CASSPLSGELFF. CDR3 DNA sequence: TGTGCCAGCAGCCCCCTCTCCGGGGAGCTGTTTTTT.

The rearrangement uses TRBV19 and TRBJ2-5; D is possibly TRBD2 (6 bases). Per germline, CDR1 LNHDA and CDR2 SQIVND (reference sequence). Trimming pared 5 bases from V and 5 bases from J, leaving 12 bases between. The length of the CDR3 is 13 residues. The CDR3 region has the DNA TGTGCCAGTAGTGGGACTGGGTGGGAGACCCAGTACTTC. It yields the protein CASSGTGWETQYF.

This chain connects TRBV7-9 to TRBJ1-4, with a possible D match to TRBD1 (6 bases). Trimming pared 5 bases from V and 8 bases from J, leaving 12 bases between. Germline V lookup: CDR1 SEHNR, CDR2 FQNEAQ (reference sequence). This CDR3 has 13 residues. The CDR3: CASSVRDTEKLFF. CDR3 bases: TGTGCCAGCAGCGTACGGGACACCGAAAAACTGTTTTTT.

The rearrangement links TRBV7-6 to TRBJ1-1; tentatively, D is TRBD1 (6 bases). Trimming removed 5 bases at V and 3 bases at J, with 7 bases between. The CDR3 extends over 12 amino acids. Per the germline V gene, CDR1 is SGHVS and CDR2 is FNYEAQ. The CDR3 DNA reads as TGTGCCAGCAGCCCAGGGGACACTGAAGCTTTCTTT. This codes for CASSPGDTEAFF. The full variable domain, rest sourced from reference TRBV7-6 and TRBJ1-1, is GAGVSQSPRYKVTKRGQDVALRCDPISGHVSLYWYRQALGQGPEFLTYFNYEAQQDKSGLPNDRFSAERPEGSISTLTIQRTEQRDSAMYRCASSPGDTEAFFGQGTRLTVV.

The CDR3 coding sequence is TGTGCCAGCAGCCGGACAGGGGTAGGGGAGACCCAGTACTTC. It encodes CASSRTGVGETQYF. The gene calls are TRBV5-6 and TRBJ2-5; 9 positions match TRBD1. V shed 4 bases and J 5 bases; nucleotides not matched to a gene: 6. CDR1 is SGHDT and CDR2 is YYEEEE in the germline V gene. The CDR3 runs 14 residues.

This chain uses TRBV9 with TRBJ2-1, with TRBD2 identical over 13 bases. CDR1 and CDR2 from the germline V gene are SGDLS and YYNGEE. V lost 4 bases and J lost 2; bases outside the gene matches: 6. The CDR3 length is 17 residues. Here the CDR3 DNA reads TGTGCCAGCAGCCCTAGGACTAGCGGGGGCACCTACAATGAGCAGTTCTTC. It yields the protein CASSPRTSGGTYNEQFF.

CDR3 coding DNA: TGCAGCGCGGGGGGCAATGAGCAGTTCTTC. It is translated as CSAGGNEQFF. The V gene is TRBV29-1, the J gene TRBJ2-1, with 7 bases aligning to TRBD2. V shed 7 bases and J 6 bases; nucleotides not matched to a gene: 0. The CDR3 is made up of 10 amino acids. In germline, CDR1 is SQVTM, CDR2 ANQGSEA.

This clone was found a few times. This rearrangement joins TRBV19 to TRBJ2-7; 10 positions agree with TRBD1. From germline, CDR1 is LNHDA and CDR2 SQIVND (reference sequence). The CDR3 contains 14 residues. V lost 5 bases, J lost 3 bases, and 4 bases stayed unmatched. DNA for the CDR3: TGTGCCAGTAGTGCCGGGACAGGGGACTACGAGCAGTACGTC. This sequence encodes CASSAGTGDYEQYV.